The clone carrying this T cell receptor beta chain has a single count. Its matching antigen is unknown. The same CDR3 is also encoded by other DNA sequences in this sample. The sample belongs to a study of beta chain features in type 1 diabetes. Post-sort purity exceeded 95% for all sorted populations. Sequenced material consisted of expressed TCRB transcripts (all of the isolated RNA was reverse transcribed). The table came from immunoSEQ multiplex PCR; TCRdb's copy has only in-frame clones and leaves some out. The data show under 350,000 clones, 14% seen once. Overall study results and limits: Type 1 diabetes patients showed a moderate but significant shortening of TCRB CDR3s in all four CD4+ subsets.

The sequence came from a man aged 30 to 39 with type 1 diabetes. Sample: naive CD4+ T cells from blood.

CDR3 protein: CATSRVRGNEQFF. CDR3 DNA: TGTGCCACCAGCAGAGTAAGAGGCAATGAGCAGTTCTTC. This chain links TRBV15 with TRBJ2-1, with D hard to call. Looked up from germline, CDR1 is LNHNV and CDR2 is YYDKDF (reference sequence). This CDR3 is 13 amino acids long. V was trimmed by 1 base and J by 6 bases, leaving 7 bases between them.